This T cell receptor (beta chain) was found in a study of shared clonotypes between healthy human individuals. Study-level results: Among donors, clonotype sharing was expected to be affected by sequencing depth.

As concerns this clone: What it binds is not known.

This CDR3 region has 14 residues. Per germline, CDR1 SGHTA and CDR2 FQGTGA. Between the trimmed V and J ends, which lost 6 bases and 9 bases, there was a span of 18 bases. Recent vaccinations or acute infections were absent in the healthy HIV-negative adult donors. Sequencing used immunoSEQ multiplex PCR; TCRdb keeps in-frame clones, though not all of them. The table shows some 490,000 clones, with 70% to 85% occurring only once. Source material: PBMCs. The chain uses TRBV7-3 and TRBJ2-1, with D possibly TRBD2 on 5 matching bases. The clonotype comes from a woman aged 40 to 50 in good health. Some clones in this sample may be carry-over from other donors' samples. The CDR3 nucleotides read TGTGCCAGCAGTCTAGGCGGAGGTTCGGGTGAGCAGTTCTTC. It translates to CASSLGGGSGEQFF. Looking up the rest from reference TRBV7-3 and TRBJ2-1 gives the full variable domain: GAGVSQTPSNKVTEKGKYVELRCDPISGHTALYWYRQSLGQGPEFLIYFQGTGAADDSGLPNDRFFAVRPEGSVSTLKIQRTERGDSAVYLCASSLGGGSGEQFFGPGTRLTVL.